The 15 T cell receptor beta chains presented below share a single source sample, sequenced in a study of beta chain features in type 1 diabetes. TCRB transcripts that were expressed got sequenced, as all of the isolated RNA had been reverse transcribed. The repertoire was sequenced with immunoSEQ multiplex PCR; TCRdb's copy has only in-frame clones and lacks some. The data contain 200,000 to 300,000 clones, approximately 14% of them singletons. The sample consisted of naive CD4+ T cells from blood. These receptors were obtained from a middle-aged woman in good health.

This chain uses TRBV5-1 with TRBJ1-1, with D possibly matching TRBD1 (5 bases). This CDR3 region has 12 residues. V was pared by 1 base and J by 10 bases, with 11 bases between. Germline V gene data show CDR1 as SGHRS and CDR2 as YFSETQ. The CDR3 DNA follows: TGCGCCAGCAGCTTGTCGCAGGGATTAGCTTTCTTT. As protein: CASSLSQGLAFF. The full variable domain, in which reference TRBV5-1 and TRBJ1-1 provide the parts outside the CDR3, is KAGVTQTPRYLIKTRGQQVTLSCSPISGHRSVSWYQQTPGQGLQFLFEYFSETQRNKGNFPGRFSGRQFSNSRSEMNVSTLELGDSALYLCASSLSQGLAFFGQGTRLTVV.

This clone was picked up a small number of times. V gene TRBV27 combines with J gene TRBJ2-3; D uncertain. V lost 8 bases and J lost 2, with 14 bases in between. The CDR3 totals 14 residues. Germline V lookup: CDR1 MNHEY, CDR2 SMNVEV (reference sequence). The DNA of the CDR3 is TGTGCCAGCTACCCAGTAGCCTACACAGATACGCAGTATTTT. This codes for CASYPVAYTDTQYF.

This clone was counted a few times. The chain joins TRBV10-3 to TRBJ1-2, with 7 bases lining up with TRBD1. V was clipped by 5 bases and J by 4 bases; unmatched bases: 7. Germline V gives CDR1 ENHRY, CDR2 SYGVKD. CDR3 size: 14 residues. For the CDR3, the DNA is TGTGCCATCAGTCCCGAGGACAGGACCTATGGCTACACCTTC. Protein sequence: CAISPEDRTYGYTF.

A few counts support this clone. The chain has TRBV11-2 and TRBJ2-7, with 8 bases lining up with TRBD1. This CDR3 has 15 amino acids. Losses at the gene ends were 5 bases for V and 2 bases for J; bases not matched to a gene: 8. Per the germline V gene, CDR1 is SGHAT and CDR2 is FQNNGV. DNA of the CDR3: TGTGCCAGCAGCCTACGACAGGGGAATACCTACGAGCAGTACTTC. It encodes CASSLRQGNTYEQYF.

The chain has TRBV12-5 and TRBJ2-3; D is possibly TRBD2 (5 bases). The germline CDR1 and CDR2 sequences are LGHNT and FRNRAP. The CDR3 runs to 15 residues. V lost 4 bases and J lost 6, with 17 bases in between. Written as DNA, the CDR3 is TGTGCTAGTGGTTCGGGTGGGGTAGCGAGGGATACGCAGTATTTT. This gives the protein CASGSGGVARDTQYF. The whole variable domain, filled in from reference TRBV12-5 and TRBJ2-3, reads DARVTQTPRHKVTEMGQEVTMRCQPILGHNTVFWYRQTMMQGLELLAYFRNRAPLDDSGMPKDRFSAEMPDATLATLKIQPSEPRDSAVYFCASGSGGVARDTQYFGPGTRLTVL.

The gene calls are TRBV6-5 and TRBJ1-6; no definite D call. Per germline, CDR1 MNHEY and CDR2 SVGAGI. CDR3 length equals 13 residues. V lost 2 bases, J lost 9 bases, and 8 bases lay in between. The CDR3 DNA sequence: TGTGCCAGCAGTTACGGTTGGCTTTCACCCCTCCACTTT. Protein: CASSYGWLSPLHF.

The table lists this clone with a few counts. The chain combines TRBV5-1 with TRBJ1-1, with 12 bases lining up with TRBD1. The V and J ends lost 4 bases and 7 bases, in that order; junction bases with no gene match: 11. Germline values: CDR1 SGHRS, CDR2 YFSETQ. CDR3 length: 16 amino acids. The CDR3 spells CASSTGTGGGQGEAFF. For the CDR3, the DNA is TGCGCCAGCAGCACCGGGACAGGGGGCGGACAAGGTGAAGCTTTCTTT. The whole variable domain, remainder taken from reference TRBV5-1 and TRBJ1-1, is KAGVTQTPRYLIKTRGQQVTLSCSPISGHRSVSWYQQTPGQGLQFLFEYFSETQRNKGNFPGRFSGRQFSNSRSEMNVSTLELGDSALYLCASSTGTGGGQGEAFFGQGTRLTVV.

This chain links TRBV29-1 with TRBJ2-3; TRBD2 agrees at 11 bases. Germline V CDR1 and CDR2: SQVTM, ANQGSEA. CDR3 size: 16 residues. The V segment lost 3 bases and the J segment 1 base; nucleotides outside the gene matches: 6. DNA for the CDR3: TGCAGCGTTGACGACCCACTAGCGGGGGGCACAGATACGCAGTATTTT. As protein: CSVDDPLAGGTDTQYF.

The CDR3 sequence: CASSLSGGYTGELFF. The DNA of the CDR3 is TGCGCCAGCAGCTTGTCAGGGGGTTACACCGGGGAGCTGTTTTTT. The chain is built from TRBV5-1 and TRBJ2-2; 7 bases map to TRBD1. This CDR3 contains 15 residues. V dropped 1 base and J dropped 3; count of bases not matched to a gene: 3. Germline CDR1 and CDR2: SGHRS and YFSETQ.

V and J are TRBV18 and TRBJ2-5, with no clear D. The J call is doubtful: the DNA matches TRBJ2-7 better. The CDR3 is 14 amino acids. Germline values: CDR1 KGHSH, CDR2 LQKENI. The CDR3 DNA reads TGTGCCAGCTCACCGACTCAAGGCCCCTACGAGCAGTACTTC. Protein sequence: CASSPTQGPYEQYF.

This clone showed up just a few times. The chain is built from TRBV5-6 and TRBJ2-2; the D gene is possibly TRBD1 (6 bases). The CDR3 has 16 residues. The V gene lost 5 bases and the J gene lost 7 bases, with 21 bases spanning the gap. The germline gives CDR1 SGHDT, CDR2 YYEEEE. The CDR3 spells CASSYARGILLGELFF. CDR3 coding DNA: TGTGCCAGCAGTTATGCCAGGGGCATCCTGCTCGGGGAGCTGTTTTTT.

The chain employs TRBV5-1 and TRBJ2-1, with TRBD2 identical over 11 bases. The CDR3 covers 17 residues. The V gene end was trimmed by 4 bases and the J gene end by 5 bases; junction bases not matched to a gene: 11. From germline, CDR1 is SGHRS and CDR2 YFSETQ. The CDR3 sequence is CASSPTTSGAAHNEQFF. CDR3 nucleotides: TGCGCCAGCAGCCCCACGACTAGCGGGGCCGCCCACAATGAGCAGTTCTTC. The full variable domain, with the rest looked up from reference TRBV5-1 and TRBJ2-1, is KAGVTQTPRYLIKTRGQQVTLSCSPISGHRSVSWYQQTPGQGLQFLFEYFSETQRNKGNFPGRFSGRQFSNSRSEMNVSTLELGDSALYLCASSPTTSGAAHNEQFFGPGTRLTVL.

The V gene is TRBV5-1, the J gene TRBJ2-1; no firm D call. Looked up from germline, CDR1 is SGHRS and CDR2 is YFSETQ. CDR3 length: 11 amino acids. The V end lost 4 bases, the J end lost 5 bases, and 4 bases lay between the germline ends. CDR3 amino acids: CASSQDNEQFF. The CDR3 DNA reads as TGCGCCAGCAGCCAGGACAATGAGCAGTTCTTC.

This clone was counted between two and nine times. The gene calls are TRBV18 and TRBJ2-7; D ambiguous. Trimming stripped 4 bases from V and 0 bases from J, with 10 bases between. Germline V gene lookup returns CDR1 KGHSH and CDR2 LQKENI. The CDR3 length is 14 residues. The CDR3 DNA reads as TGTGCCAGCTCACAACGAGGAAACTCCTACGAGCAGTACTTC. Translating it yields CASSQRGNSYEQYF.

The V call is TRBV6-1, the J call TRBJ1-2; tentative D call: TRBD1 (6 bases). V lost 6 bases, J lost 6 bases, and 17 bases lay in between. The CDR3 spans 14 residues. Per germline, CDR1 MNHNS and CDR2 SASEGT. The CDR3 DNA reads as TGTGCCAGCAGCCCACCGGGACAAGGGGATGGCTACACCTTC. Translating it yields CASSPPGQGDGYTF.